A single sample gave rise to the 30 T cell receptor beta chains below, sequenced in a study of T cells after yellow fever vaccination. Each CDR3 protein gets one entry after TCRdb re-called the 5' RACE reads with MiXCR. The data show under 700,000 distinct CDR3 sequences, less than 20% seen once. This sample comprised PBMCs, obtained less than 6 days after the first yellow fever vaccination. These receptors all stem from a young man who received the YFV17D yellow fever vaccine.

This chain links TRBV20-1 with TRBJ1-1; D is unresolved. V dropped 3 bases and J dropped 4 bases, with 6 bases sitting between them. There are 11 residues in the CDR3. Germline CDR1 DFQATT, CDR2 SNEGSKA (reference sequence). The CDR3 DNA follows: TGCAGTGCTAGGGAACTCACTGAAGCTTTCTTT. Encoded protein: CSARELTEAFF.

This clonotype has at least ten counts. V and J are TRBV12-3 or TRBV12-4 and TRBJ1-1; TRBD1 matches at 7 bases. This CDR3 contains 14 residues. J gave up 3 bases and V 4 bases, and 5 bases lay outside the gene matches. For the CDR3, the DNA is TGTGCCAGCAGTTCCGACAGGGACCACACTGAAGCTTTCTTT. It codes for CASSSDRDHTEAFF.

This clonotype was counted only a few times. J is TRBJ2-7 and V is TRBV9; D uncertain. This CDR3 has 15 residues. CDR1 is SGDLS, CDR2 YYNGEE, per germline. Trimming removed 4 bases from V and 0 bases from J, with 14 bases in between. CDR3 coding DNA: TGTGCCAGCAGCCCCCAAGGCAGGAGCTCCTACGAGCAGTACTTC. It translates to CASSPQGRSSYEQYF.

This clonotype was detected only a few times. The chain is built from TRBV3-1 and TRBJ2-5, with 8 bases that match TRBD1. V shed 9 bases, J shed 1 base, and the junction held 4 bases outside the gene matches. The CDR3 sequence is 13 residues long. Germline V lookup: CDR1 LGHDT, CDR2 YNNKEL (reference sequence). CDR3 sequence: CASGQGVQETQYF. The CDR3 bases are TGTGCCAGTGGACAGGGAGTCCAAGAGACCCAGTACTTC.

This clonotype was picked up a small number of times. The chain couples TRBV20-1 to TRBJ1-6; unclear D gene. CDR3 length: 13 amino acids. V lost 5 bases to trimming and J lost 9 bases, with 14 bases between them. Germline V gene lookup returns CDR1 DFQATT and CDR2 SNEGSKA (reference sequence). The CDR3 spells CSASSWSSSPLHF. For the CDR3, the DNA is TGCAGTGCTTCGAGCTGGAGCTCTTCACCCCTCCACTTT.

Only a few counts were recorded for this clonotype. The chain links TRBV20-1 to TRBJ2-3, with TRBD2 matching 9 bases. Per germline, CDR1 DFQATT and CDR2 SNEGSKA (reference sequence). Trimming removed 6 bases from V and 0 bases from J; junction bases left unmatched: 4. The CDR3 length is 14 residues. CDR3 amino acids: CSARLAESTDTQYF. The CDR3 region has the DNA TGCAGTGCCAGACTAGCGGAAAGCACAGATACGCAGTATTTT.

This clonotype was counted a few times. The chain links TRBV27 to TRBJ2-1; tentative D call: TRBD1 (6 bases). The CDR3 contains 15 residues. The germline gives CDR1 MNHEY, CDR2 SMNVEV (reference sequence). V was clipped by 6 bases and J by 3 bases, with 15 bases between them. CDR3 in amino acids: CASSLQGPRYNEQFF. CDR3 DNA: TGTGCCAGCAGCCTACAGGGCCCTCGCTACAATGAGCAGTTCTTC.

V usage is TRBV23-1 and J usage is TRBJ1-6; D is unclear. TRBV23-1 is an ORF, with its function uncertain. The CDR3 contains 13 residues. V shed 6 bases and J shed 6 bases, with 9 bases lying between them. CDR3 bases: TGCGCCAGCAGGGCCGGCTTTAATTCACCCCTCCACTTT. This gives the protein CASRAGFNSPLHF.

The chain is built from TRBV6-1 and TRBJ2-5, with a weak D call TRBD2 (6 bases). The CDR3 is 15 amino acids. V was trimmed by 6 bases and J by 5 bases, leaving 19 bases between them. Germline V lookup: CDR1 MNHNS, CDR2 SASEGT. CDR3 protein: CASSTTSSEEETQYF. DNA for the CDR3: TGTGCCAGCAGCACCACTAGCTCGGAGGAGGAGACCCAGTACTTC.

This clonotype was picked up many times. The chain links TRBV27 to TRBJ1-2; 10 bases map to TRBD1. There are 15 residues in the CDR3. Germline V gene sequence: CDR1 MNHEY, CDR2 SMNVEV (reference sequence). V was clipped by 6 bases and J by 5 bases; unmatched bases: 9. In nucleotides, the CDR3 is TGTGCCAGCAGAGACACCGGGACAGGGGCTTATGGCTACACCTTC. Its translation is CASRDTGTGAYGYTF.

V gene TRBV12-5 combines with J gene TRBJ1-5, with D uncertain. CDR3 size: 16 residues. Germline V gene sequence: CDR1 LGHNT, CDR2 FRNRAP. V was pared by 0 bases and J by 7 bases, with 16 bases between. The chain's CDR3 is CASGLVVGDAGQPQHF. Here the CDR3 DNA reads TGTGCTAGTGGTTTGGTGGTTGGGGATGCGGGGCAGCCCCAGCATTTT.

This clonotype was observed a few times. This chain links TRBV29-1 with TRBJ2-2, with D perhaps matching TRBD1 (6 bases). The V and J ends lost 6 bases and 4 bases respectively, with 15 bases between them. Germline loops: CDR1 SQVTM, CDR2 ANQGSEA. The CDR3 consists of 14 residues. CDR3 loop: CSVGAHSGTGELFF. DNA for the CDR3: TGCAGCGTGGGGGCACATAGTGGCACCGGGGAGCTGTTTTTT.

This clonotype was observed a handful of times. The rearrangement joins TRBV27 to TRBJ2-1, with D possibly TRBD1 on 5 matching bases. CDR1 is MNHEY and CDR2 is SMNVEV in the germline V gene (reference sequence). CDR3 length: 15 amino acids. V was clipped by 3 bases and J by 2 bases, with 11 bases between them. CDR3 loop: CASSFSRDTYNEQFF. In DNA form, the CDR3 reads TGTGCCAGCAGTTTTAGCAGGGATACCTACAATGAGCAGTTCTTC.

The CDR3: CSAGQGSNQPQHF. The CDR3 DNA follows: TGCAGTGCTGGACAGGGTTCCAATCAGCCCCAGCATTTT. This chain joins TRBV20-1 and TRBJ1-5; TRBD1 agrees at 8 bases. With V trimmed by 5 bases and J by 3 bases, 3 bases remained unmatched. The CDR3 covers 13 residues. Germline V gene data show CDR1 as DFQATT and CDR2 as SNEGSKA (reference sequence).

This clonotype was found a few times. The J gene is TRBJ2-5, the V gene TRBV7-9; D perhaps matches TRBD1 (6 bases). The CDR3 consists of 14 residues. Germline V gene data show CDR1 as SEHNR and CDR2 as FQNEAQ (reference sequence). The V end was cut by 7 bases, the J end by 3 bases, with 15 bases between. For the CDR3, the DNA is TGTGCCAGCACCCGATACAGGGACGAAGAGACCCAGTACTTC. Translation: CASTRYRDEETQYF.

This clonotype was detected ten times or more. This sequence joins TRBV7-2 and TRBJ1-4; tentative D call: TRBD1 (5 bases). V lost 3 bases, J lost 7 bases, and 18 bases lay in between. Germline V gene sequence: CDR1 SGHTA, CDR2 FQGNSA. The CDR3 has 16 amino acids. CDR3 DNA: TGTGCCAGCAGCTTCTCTTTCGAACAGGCGCGTGAAAAACTGTTTTTT. This gives the protein CASSFSFEQAREKLFF.

This chain uses TRBV5-6 with TRBJ1-5, with D possibly being TRBD1 (5 bases). This CDR3 has 17 amino acids. V lost 4 bases and J 0 bases, leaving 17 bases between the germline ends. Germline-derived CDR1 and CDR2 are SGHDT and YYEEEE. CDR3 sequence (DNA): TGTGCCAGCAGCGTGACAGTGGGAGAATATAGCAATCAGCCCCAGCATTTT. Amino acid sequence: CASSVTVGEYSNQPQHF.

This clonotype was counted only a few times. This chain joins TRBV5-1 and TRBJ1-1, with a tentative D call TRBD1 (6 bases). The CDR3 consists of 15 residues. V lost 4 bases to trimming and J lost 0 bases, with 13 bases between them. The germline V gene has CDR1 SGHRS and CDR2 YFSETQ. Written as DNA, the CDR3 is TGCGCCAGCAGCCGAACAGGGAAGATGAACACTGAAGCTTTCTTT. Its protein is CASSRTGKMNTEAFF.

The V gene is TRBV9, the J gene TRBJ2-1, with unresolved D. V shed 0 bases and J shed 8 bases, with 9 bases lying between them. The germline gives CDR1 SGDLS, CDR2 YYNGEE. This CDR3 has 13 amino acids. This chain's CDR3 is CASSVEGFDEQFF. DNA of the CDR3: TGTGCCAGCAGCGTAGAAGGGTTTGATGAGCAGTTCTTC. Full variable domain (rest looked up from reference TRBV9 and TRBJ2-1): DSGVTQTPKHLITATGQRVTLRCSPRSGDLSVYWYQQSLDQGLQFLIQYYNGEERAKGNILERFSAQQFPDLHSELNLSSLELGDSALYFCASSVEGFDEQFFGPGTRLTVL.

The J gene is TRBJ2-1, the V gene TRBV10-1, with TRBD2 identical over 9 bases. Germline V lookup: CDR1 WNHNN, CDR2 SYGVQD (reference sequence). The CDR3 has 16 amino acids. V lost 6 bases, J lost 2 bases, and 8 bases stayed unmatched. CDR3 sequence: CASSSNLAGAYNEQFF. The CDR3 DNA is TGCGCCAGCAGCTCAAACTTAGCGGGGGCCTACAATGAGCAGTTCTTC.

The chain combines TRBV6-4 with TRBJ1-5; no reliable D call. The CDR3 consists of 14 residues. V was cut by 4 bases and J by 6 bases, with 13 bases left in between. Germline-derived CDR1 and CDR2 are MRHNA and SNTAGT. CDR3 sequence: CASSAFGDIQPQHF. The CDR3 DNA sequence: TGTGCCAGCAGTGCATTTGGGGATATTCAGCCCCAGCATTTT.

The chain recombines TRBV12-3 or TRBV12-4 with TRBJ1-5; possibly TRBD1 for D (5 bases). The CDR3 sequence is 16 residues long. Trimming took 5 bases from V and 3 from J, leaving 17 bases between them. The CDR3 DNA is TGTGCCAGCAGTATGGGACTTCCCAGACTCAATCAGCCCCAGCATTTT. It codes for CASSMGLPRLNQPQHF.

V usage is TRBV29-1 and J usage is TRBJ1-2; perhaps TRBD1 as D (5 bases). The CDR3 is made up of 17 amino acids. Trimming left V 1 base short and J 4 bases short, with 22 bases between. Per germline, CDR1 SQVTM and CDR2 ANQGSEA. The DNA for the CDR3 is TGCAGCGTTGAAGGAAGGATTAAGGGGTCCCTCCTCTATGGCTACACCTTC. This translates into CSVEGRIKGSLLYGYTF.

V is TRBV29-1 and J is TRBJ2-5; perhaps TRBD1 as D (8 bases). The V end was cut by 8 bases, the J end by 2 bases, with 39 bases between. CDR3 size: 21 residues. Germline V gene data show CDR1 as SQVTM and CDR2 as ANQGSEA. CDR3 sequence: CSMQPDRGLPPRPPDQETQYF. The CDR3 DNA reads as TGCAGCATGCAGCCAGACAGGGGACTACCTCCGAGACCCCCGGATCAAGAGACCCAGTACTTC.

The CDR3 bases are TGTGCCAGCAGAACCGACAGGGTCTACAATGAGCAGTTCTTC. It yields the protein CASRTDRVYNEQFF. The chain links TRBV28 to TRBJ2-1; TRBD1 agrees at 7 bases. V lost 6 bases and J lost 3; bases outside the gene matches: 5. Germline CDR1 and CDR2: MDHEN and SYDVKM. CDR3 length equals 14 residues.

This chain links TRBV5-1 with TRBJ2-3, with D possibly matching TRBD2 (6 bases). The CDR3 length is 14 residues. V dropped 4 bases and J dropped 0 bases, with 9 bases sitting between them. CDR1 and CDR2 from the germline V gene are SGHRS and YFSETQ. The CDR3 protein is CASSAGPSTDTQYF. Here the CDR3 DNA reads TGCGCCAGCAGCGCGGGGCCTAGCACAGATACGCAGTATTTT.

This clonotype was counted a few times. V is TRBV4-1 and J is TRBJ1-5; a weak D match, TRBD1 (6 bases). Trimming removed 2 bases at V and 1 base at J, with 12 bases between. The length of the CDR3 is 16 residues. Germline CDR1 reads MGHRA; CDR2 reads YSYEKL. CDR3 in amino acids: CASSQTRQVSNQPQHF. In nucleotides, the CDR3 is TGCGCCAGCAGCCAAACCAGACAGGTCAGCAATCAGCCCCAGCATTTT.

The V call is TRBV20-1, the J call TRBJ2-1; D is perhaps TRBD1 or TRBD2 (5 bases each). The length of the CDR3 is 16 residues. With 4 bases removed from V and 0 bases from J, the gap between germline ends came to 16 bases. Germline values: CDR1 DFQATT, CDR2 SNEGSKA (reference sequence). CDR3 region: CSAIGSGTISYNEQFF. The CDR3 DNA is TGCAGTGCTATCGGGTCAGGGACGATCTCCTACAATGAGCAGTTCTTC.

The CDR3 loop is CASSLRWALGDTQYF. The DNA for the CDR3 is TGTGCCAGCAGCTTACGATGGGCTTTGGGAGATACGCAGTATTTT. The chain couples TRBV7-6 to TRBJ2-3; D is undetermined. V was pared by 2 bases and J by 5 bases, with 14 bases between. CDR1 and CDR2 (germline): SGHVS, FNYEAQ. There are 15 residues in the CDR3.

V usage is TRBV5-4 and J usage is TRBJ2-2; 9 positions match TRBD1. J lost 6 bases, V lost 5 bases, and 8 bases had no gene match. The CDR3 consists of 15 residues. CDR1 SGHNT and CDR2 YYREEE come from the germline V gene (reference sequence). CDR3 residues: CASRSGQGEAGELFF. The DNA for the CDR3 is TGTGCCAGCAGATCGGGACAGGGTGAAGCCGGGGAGCTGTTTTTT.